This T cell receptor beta chain stems from a study of blood T cell repertoires in COVID-19 (dated by TCRdb to 2018 to 2020). Background on the whole study: The collaborator samples originated in the United States, Italy and Spain and spanned the acute and convalescent phases of COVID-19. The prospective study material was composed of cDNA or gDNA derived from T cells, B-cell-depleted T cells, or PBMCs. Deeply sampled blood TCRbeta repertoires from subjects exposed to, actively infected with, or recovered from COVID-19 were included in the dataset. A freely available public database, intended as a resource for researchers studying the immune response to SARS-CoV-2, is where the repertoires were released. The samples were drawn from two sources: the first 160 participants of the ongoing ImmuneRACE study, and 1,200 or so subjects contributed by 6 global collaborators. Nearly every sample came with metadata listing a de-identified subject ID, COVID-19 status, age in years and sex. Where HLA class I and class II types were available, the types were taken from metadata supplied by the sample provider, not from assay-based typing. Findings and caveats that apply to the study as a whole: The amount of clinical and demographic metadata varied by source and participant and was provided uncurated.

TCRbeta CDR3 regions were amplified from genomic DNA using the immunoSEQ Assay, a bias-controlled multiplex PCR. Regarding the original processing steps: Within the assay, amplification of reference gene primers was used to estimate how many nucleated cells each sample contained. To quantify the absolute abundance of each unique TCRbeta CDR3 rearrangement, sequence reads were collapsed and filtered. For each sample, productive Simpson clonality was calculated as the square root of Simpson's diversity index over productive rearrangements. What TCRdb holds here is the immuneACCESS table cut down to in-frame rearrangements. Part of the clones is not present; checked against another copy, under half of the missing clones reflect an unresolved V gene, and the others are unexplained. That table gives V, J and clone size, and the DNA gave D and trimming. A total of around 310,000 clones appear in this sample, 80% to 90% of them only once. The top ten clonotypes cover 5% of the sample.

Trimming at the junction amounts to 1 base on V and 4 bases on J, and the germline ends lie 13 bases apart. The germline V gene supplies CDR1 SGHDT and CDR2 YYEEEE. Including the terminal cysteine and phenylalanine, the CDR3 comprises 15 residues. Solely the CDR3 DNA is kept, with 45 bases framed from the first base. In the prospective study, participants were roughly 18 to 95 years old, resided in under 30 geographic areas of the United States, and were enrolled through a virtual design. In the prospective study, cohorts were assigned on the basis of participant-reported clinical history obtained from a screening survey and a study questionnaire. ImmuneRACE Cohort 3 recovered participants were defined by two consecutive negative NP/OP PCR tests, healthcare professional clearance, or symptom resolution. Each participant in the prospective study had whole blood, serum and a nasopharyngeal or oropharyngeal swab collected by mobile phlebotomists. Prospective study participants could optionally give additional blood draws and questionnaires over an approximately two-month period. Prospective study blood samples were shipped either frozen or at room temperature before DNA extraction.

On this clone: What antigen it recognizes has not been identified. Base qualities were left out, and no much larger clone turns up one base away.

This sequence was found in a man between 25 and 39 years old who had recovered from COVID-19. Sequencing input: PBMCs or T cells enriched from blood (not recorded which). Recombination connected TRBV5-6 to TRBJ2-3; TRBD1 is perhaps the D gene, given 6 matching bases. For the CDR3, the sequence is CASSLTQGSSDTQYF. The nucleotide sequence reads as follows: TGTGCCAGCAGCTTGACCCAGGGGAGTTCAGATACGCAGTATTTT.